Below, one T cell receptor beta chain is given with its context. Its specific antigen is unknown. Base-call qualities are not available, and no considerably larger clone is one nucleotide away. This sample is drawn from a study of T cells in Graves' hyperthyroidism and ophthalmopathy (dated by TCRdb to between 2018 and 2021). At the level of the whole study: Peripheral blood samples were taken at initial diagnosis, before any treatment was given. To identify TCR V-J signatures that set the groups apart, the researchers used a discovery cohort of 100 patients, made up of 40 to 45 with Graves' ophthalmopathy and about 59 with stable Graves' hyperthyroidism. Prospective prediction of ophthalmopathy was tested in an independent validation cohort consisting of roughly 19 hyperthyroidism patients and approximately 16 patients who later progressed to ophthalmopathy. The approximately 100 discovery patients were divided at random into training and test sets in a 7:3 ratio. In six Graves' hyperthyroidism patients, the study also compared T-cell repertoires from thyroid tissue with T-cell repertoires from blood. Once sampling was done, hyperthyroidism patients were given methimazole at a starting dose of 30 mg daily, whereas ophthalmopathy patients were given high-dose intravenous methylprednisolone. According to the paper, TCR Vbeta CDR3 sequencing was carried out on roughly 130 peripheral blood samples, which came from approximately 41 ophthalmopathy, about 75 hyperthyroidism and some 17 progressor patients.

Including the terminal cysteine and phenylalanine, the CDR3 comprises 17 residues. The read is trimmed to its CDR3 DNA, 51 bases read in frame from base 1. V has 4 bases trimmed and J has 0 bases trimmed; junction bases matching no gene number 6. CDR1 MDHEN and CDR2 SYDVKM are derived from the germline V gene. What the study reported, not specific to this receptor: No statistical method was used to fix the sample size in advance, and group allocation was not hidden from the investigators. In validation, the model predicted progression to ophthalmopathy a median of roughly 6.1 months before onset, with roughly 71% sensitivity and roughly 77% specificity. Most expanded thyroid clonotypes (frequency above 0.001) were also found in blood, which suggests that blood repertoires may mirror thyroid immune responses. Ophthalmopathy was separated from stable hyperthyroidism by a 13 V-J signature model, with over 85% sensitivity and about 81% specificity obtained in cross-validation and 80%/75% obtained in testing.

Graves' hyperthyroidism was defined as stable when no progression to ophthalmopathy occurred over 18 months of follow-up. Hyperthyroidism patients were newly diagnosed, had a disease duration of under 2 months, and were aged 18 to 65 years. Exclusion was applied to patients with uncontrolled infections, other autoimmune diseases, pregnancy or lactation. Diagnoses were based on clinical symptoms, serum thyroxine and TRAb, thyroid ultrasound and orbital computed tomography. Ficoll-Paque density gradient centrifugation was used to isolate PBMCs from about 9 ml of fresh peripheral blood. Total RNA was extracted using Trizol reagent, and RNA quality was assessed on an Agilent 2100 Bioanalyzer. TCR beta CDR3 regions were amplified from RNA transcripts. A first-round RT-PCR of the TCR CDR3 used the HTBI primer set with the Qiagen OneStep RT-PCR kit. A second multiplex PCR round built the libraries, followed by size selection and purification. The libraries were sequenced on an Illumina HiSeq2000 using paired-end 100 bp reads. The study's processing was this. SOAPnuke was used to process the raw data, removing reads that contained adapters or uncalled bases, had a mean Phred below 15, or lacked an exact match to the constant primer or identifier. COPE v1.2.5 was used to merge high-quality paired reads, and clonotypes were defined as unique nucleotide sequences. Clonotypes were aligned to IMGT TRBV, TRBD and TRBJ reference segments using MiTCR v1.1. The analysis included only V-J combinations with a frequency above 0.0001, which together covered 99% to 99.2% of the repertoires. A TCS score was defined as the ratio of F50 (clonal expansion) to E x V (chaos), with BLOSUM62-based TCRdist applied between CDR3 peptides within each V-J. Welch's t-statistics and random forest reduced roughly 500 V-J features to 13, which were used in a naive Bayes classifier (R e1071). TCRdb reprocessing: public reads trimmed at Q25 with fastp, clones called with MiXCR, in-frame beta chains kept. Rows merge per CDR3 protein into single entries with the most common DNA and genes. These V and J calls rely on TCRdb rather than the paper's analysis. The sample includes under 350,000 distinct CDR3 sequences, with roughly 18% observed a single time. The ten biggest clones cover approximately 49% of the sample.

The sequence is built from TRBV28 and TRBJ2-6; 7 nucleotides in the junction match TRBD1. The sequence came from a woman in her 50s with Graves' hyperthyroidism. The source material was blood. The CDR3 protein sequence reads: CASSSVAGGSGANVLTF. In nucleotide form, the sequence is TGTGCCAGCAGTTCCGTTGCAGGGGGCTCTGGGGCCAACGTCCTGACTTTC.